These 9 T cell receptor beta chains were all obtained from the same sample, sequenced in a study of blood T cell repertoires in COVID-19. Produced via immunoSEQ multiplex PCR; TCRdb's table is partial and in-frame only. This sample has 270,000 or so clones; approximately 87% occur once, and the top ten carry about 12%. The source material was peripheral blood. The receptors stem from a woman in her 30s with COVID-19, enrolled during active disease.

V and J are TRBV2 and TRBJ1-4, with TRBD1 matching over 9 bases. This CDR3 contains 14 residues. The junction had 6 bases not matched to a gene; V was cut back by 8 bases and J by 5 bases. From germline, CDR1 is SNHLY and CDR2 FYNNEI. CDR3 loop: CASLGQGRNEKLFF. Written as DNA, the CDR3 is TGTGCCAGCCTCGGACAGGGGCGAAATGAAAAACTGTTTTTT.

This CDR3 reads CASSVTGTGYEQYF. The DNA for the CDR3 is TGTGCCAGCAGCGTAACCGGGACAGGCTACGAGCAGTACTTC. The V and J genes are TRBV7-9 and TRBJ2-7; TRBD1 aligns across 8 bases. V was clipped by 5 bases and J by 3 bases; unmatched bases: 6. The CDR3 runs to 14 residues. Germline V gives CDR1 SEHNR, CDR2 FQNEAQ (reference sequence).

The J gene is TRBJ2-7, the V gene TRBV18; D may be TRBD1 (5 bases). CDR3 length: 14 residues. CDR1 and CDR2 from the germline V gene are KGHSH and LQKENI. The V and J ends lost 3 bases and 7 bases respectively, with 16 bases between them. CDR3 nucleotides: TGTGCCAGCTCACCCCAGACAGCGCAGGATGAGCAGTACTTC. Translating gives CASSPQTAQDEQYF.

This clone was observed a single time. The CDR3 is CASSRDRFNTGELFF. Written as DNA, the CDR3 is TGTGCCAGCAGCCGGGACAGATTCAACACCGGGGAGCTGTTTTTT. The chain links TRBV6-5 to TRBJ2-2; 7 bases agree with TRBD1. Trimming cost V 6 bases and J 2 bases; bases outside gene matches: 6. This CDR3 is 15 amino acids long. Germline CDR1 and CDR2: MNHEY and SVGAGI.

This chain uses TRBV5-1 with TRBJ1-5; TRBD1 agrees at 7 bases. The germline V gene has CDR1 SGHRS and CDR2 YFSETQ. This CDR3 contains 15 residues. After removal of 0 bases from V and 6 bases from J, the junction contained 6 bases not matched to a gene. CDR3 coding DNA: TGCGCCAGCAGCTTGGTGGCAGGGGGTGGTCAGCCCCAGCATTTT. The encoded protein is CASSLVAGGGQPQHF.

This clone was seen a few times. The chain links TRBV14 to TRBJ2-1; the match to TRBD2 covers 10 bases. This CDR3 has 19 residues. Germline CDR1 SGHDN, CDR2 FVKESK. V was pared by 2 bases and J by 5 bases, with 15 bases of the junction left unmatched. Here the CDR3 DNA reads TGTGCCAGCAGCCAAAAACCACCAGGGCTAGCGGGGGCCGACAATGAGCAGTTCTTC. Translating it yields CASSQKPPGLAGADNEQFF.

The chain links TRBV7-9 to TRBJ2-7; possibly TRBD1 for D (5 bases). CDR1 is SEHNR and CDR2 is FQNEAQ in the germline V gene (reference sequence). V dropped 7 bases and J dropped 4 bases, with 17 bases sitting between them. CDR3 length: 14 amino acids. CDR3 amino acids: CASTSAGHNYEQYF. CDR3 sequence (DNA): TGTGCCAGCACTTCAGCAGGGCATAATTACGAGCAGTACTTC.

The J gene is TRBJ2-1, the V gene TRBV5-8; D is possibly TRBD1 (7 bases). The V end was cut by 1 base, the J end by 6 bases, with 14 bases between. The CDR3 spans 15 residues. Germline V gene lookup returns CDR1 SGHTS and CDR2 YDEGEE. The CDR3 is CASSLYAGGSNEQFF. CDR3 nucleotide sequence: TGTGCCAGCAGCTTGTACGCAGGGGGGAGCAATGAGCAGTTCTTC.

The rearrangement joins TRBV6-5 to TRBJ2-7; 9 nucleotides line up with TRBD1. Germline trimming cut 6 bases from V and 3 bases from J; bases unmatched to any gene: 3. CDR3 length: 13 amino acids. The V gene's germline CDR1 is MNHEY and CDR2 SVGAGI. Here the CDR3 DNA reads TGTGCCAGCAGCCGGGACAGGGACTACGAGCAGTACTTC. It translates to CASSRDRDYEQYF.